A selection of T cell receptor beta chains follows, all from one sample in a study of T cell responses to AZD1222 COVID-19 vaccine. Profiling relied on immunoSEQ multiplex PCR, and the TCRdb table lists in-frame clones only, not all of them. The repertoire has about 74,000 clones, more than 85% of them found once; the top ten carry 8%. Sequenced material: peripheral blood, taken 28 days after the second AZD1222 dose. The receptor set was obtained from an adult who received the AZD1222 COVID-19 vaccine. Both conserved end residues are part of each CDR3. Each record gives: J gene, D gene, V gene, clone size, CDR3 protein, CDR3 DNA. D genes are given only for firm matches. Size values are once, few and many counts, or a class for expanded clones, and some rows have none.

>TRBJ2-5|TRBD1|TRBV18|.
CASSRTGGFQETQYF
TGTGCCAGCTCAAGGACAGGGGGTTTCCAAGAGACCCAGTACTTC
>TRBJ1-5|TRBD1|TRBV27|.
CASSPGTGGSQPQHF
TGTGCCAGCAGTCCCGGGACAGGGGGAAGTCAGCCCCAGCATTTT
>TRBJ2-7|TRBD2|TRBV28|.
CASSSYGTSGTYEQYF
TGTGCCAGCAGTTCCTACGGGACTAGCGGGACCTACGAGCAGTACTTC
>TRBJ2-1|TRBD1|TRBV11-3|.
CASSQGSGQSYNEQFF
TGTGCCAGCAGCCAAGGATCGGGACAGTCCTACAATGAGCAGTTCTTC
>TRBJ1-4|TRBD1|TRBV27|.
CASSSPGQGNEKLFF
TGTGCCAGCAGTAGCCCGGGACAGGGTAATGAAAAACTGTTTTTT
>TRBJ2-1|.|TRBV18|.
CASSPPADRLHEQFF
TGTGCCAGCTCACCTCCCGCAGACAGGTTGCATGAGCAGTTCTTC
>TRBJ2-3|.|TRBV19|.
CASARILGTDTQYF
TGTGCCAGTGCAAGGATCTTGGGCACAGATACGCAGTATTTT
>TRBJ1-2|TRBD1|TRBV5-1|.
CASSLQGTGGYTF
TGCGCCAGCAGCTTACAGGGGACGGGTGGCTACACCTTC
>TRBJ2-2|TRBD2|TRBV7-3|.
CASTSSGNTGELFF
TGTGCCAGCACTTCTAGCGGGAACACCGGGGAGCTGTTTTTT
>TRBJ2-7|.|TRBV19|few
CASSPGFSLYEQYF
TGTGCCAGTAGTCCAGGGTTCTCCCTCTACGAGCAGTACTTC
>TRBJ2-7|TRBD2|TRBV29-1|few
CSVLLYFGLAGAREQYF
TGCAGCGTCCTCTTATATTTTGGACTAGCGGGAGCTAGGGAGCAGTACTTC
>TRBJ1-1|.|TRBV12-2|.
CASLKGGMNTEAFF
TGTGCAAGTCTCAAAGGAGGAATGAACACTGAAGCTTTCTTT
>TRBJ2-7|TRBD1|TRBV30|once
CAWGTGPTYEQYF
TGTGCCTGGGGGACAGGGCCGACCTACGAGCAGTACTTC
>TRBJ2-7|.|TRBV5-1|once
CASSSGQTYEQYF
TGCGCCAGCAGCTCCGGACAGACCTACGAGCAGTACTTC
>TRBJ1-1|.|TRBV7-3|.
CASSPGGATEAFF
TGTGCCAGCAGCCCGGGAGGGGCCACTGAAGCTTTCTTT
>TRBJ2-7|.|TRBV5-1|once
CASSARSGSWEQYF
TGCGCCAGCAGCGCGAGGTCCGGGTCGTGGGAGCAGTACTTC
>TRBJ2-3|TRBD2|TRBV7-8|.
CASSHSWTSGSTDTQYF
TGTGCCAGCAGCCACTCCTGGACTAGCGGGAGCACAGATACGCAGTATTTT
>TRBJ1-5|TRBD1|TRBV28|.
CASSLDRAGQPQHF
TGTGCCAGCAGCCTGGACAGGGCGGGTCAGCCCCAGCATTTT
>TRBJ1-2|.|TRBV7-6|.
CASSPRPDSYGYTF
TGTGCCAGCAGCCCCCGCCCGGACAGCTATGGCTACACCTTC
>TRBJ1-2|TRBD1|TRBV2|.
CASRGTIKTGVQGYTF
TGTGCCAGCAGGGGGACGATTAAGACAGGGGTTCAGGGCTACACCTTC
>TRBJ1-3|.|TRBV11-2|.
CASSLVQAGNTIYF
TGTGCCAGCAGCTTAGTACAGGCTGGAAACACCATATATTTT
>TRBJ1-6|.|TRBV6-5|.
CASRDIPGSPLHF
TGTGCCAGCAGAGACATTCCGGGGTCACCCCTCCACTTT
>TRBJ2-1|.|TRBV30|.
CAWRSWNEQFF
TGTGCCTGGCGGAGTTGGAATGAGCAGTTCTTC
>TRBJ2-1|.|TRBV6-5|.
CASSRTGAHNEQFF
TGTGCCAGCAGCCGAACGGGAGCCCACAATGAGCAGTTCTTC
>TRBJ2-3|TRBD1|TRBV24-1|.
CATSDLTGGWGTDTQYF
TGTGCCACCAGTGACCTGACAGGGGGCTGGGGCACAGATACGCAGTATTTT
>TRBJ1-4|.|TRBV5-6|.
CASSLTAEKLFF
TGTGCCAGCAGCTTAACAGCGGAAAAACTGTTTTTT
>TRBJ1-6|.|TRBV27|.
CASSLPTEYNSPLHF
TGTGCCAGCAGTTTACCGACGGAGTATAATTCACCCCTCCACTTT
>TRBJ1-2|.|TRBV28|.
CATLGGDGYTF
TGTGCCACCCTAGGGGGGGATGGCTACACCTTC
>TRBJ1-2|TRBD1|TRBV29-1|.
CSGGGQDYGYTF
TGCAGCGGGGGGGGACAGGACTATGGCTACACCTTC
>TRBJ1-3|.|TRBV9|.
CASSARGISDTIYF
TGTGCCAGCAGCGCCCGGGGAATCTCGGACACCATATATTTT
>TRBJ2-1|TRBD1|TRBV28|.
CASRTGQGWNEQFF
TGTGCCAGCAGGACCGGACAGGGGTGGAATGAGCAGTTCTTC
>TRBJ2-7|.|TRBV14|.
CASSQGLPYEQYF
TGTGCCAGCAGCCAAGGGCTGCCCTACGAGCAGTACTTC
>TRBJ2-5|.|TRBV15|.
CATSRSAETQYF
TGTGCCACCAGCAGGTCAGCTGAGACCCAGTACTTC
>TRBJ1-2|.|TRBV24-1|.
CATSDPPRLGYTF
TGTGCCACCAGTGACCCCCCCCGACTTGGCTACACCTTC
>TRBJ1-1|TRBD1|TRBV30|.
CAWSPGTGPNTEAFF
TGTGCCTGGAGTCCCGGGACAGGTCCGAACACTGAAGCTTTCTTT
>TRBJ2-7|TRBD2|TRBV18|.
CATSGTITYEQYF
TGTGCCACCTCGGGGACTATAACCTACGAGCAGTACTTC
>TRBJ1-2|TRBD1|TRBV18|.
CASSPGQVYGYTF
TGTGCCAGCTCACCGGGACAGGTATATGGCTACACCTTC
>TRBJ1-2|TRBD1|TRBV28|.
CASSLKPTGADGYTF
TGTGCCAGCAGTTTAAAACCCACAGGGGCGGATGGCTACACCTTC
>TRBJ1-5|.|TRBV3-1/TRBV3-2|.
CASSQQQNQPQHF
TGTGCCAGCAGCCAACAGCAGAATCAGCCCCAGCATTTT
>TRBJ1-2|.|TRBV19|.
CASSSSRAIVGLDGYTF
TGTGCCAGTAGTAGTTCCAGGGCGATAGTCGGTTTGGATGGCTACACCTTC
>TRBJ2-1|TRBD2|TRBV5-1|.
CASSRTSGYNEQFF
TGCGCCAGCAGCCGGACTAGCGGTTACAATGAGCAGTTCTTC
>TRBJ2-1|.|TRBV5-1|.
CASSPGLEVGNEQFF
TGCGCCAGCAGCCCGGGGCTAGAGGTCGGCAATGAGCAGTTCTTC
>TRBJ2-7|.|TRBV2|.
CASSGGLHEQYF
TGTGCCAGCAGTGGGGGGCTCCACGAGCAGTACTTC
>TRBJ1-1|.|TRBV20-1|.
CSARDVGAFF
TGCAGTGCTAGAGATGTCGGAGCTTTCTTT
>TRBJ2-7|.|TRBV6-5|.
CASSSIAAEQYF
TGTGCCAGCAGTTCAATAGCAGCCGAGCAGTACTTC
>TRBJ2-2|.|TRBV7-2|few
CASSFSRSGTGELFF
TGTGCCAGCAGCTTTAGTAGGTCGGGCACCGGGGAGCTGTTTTTT
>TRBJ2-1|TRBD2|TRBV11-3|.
CASSSEREGRGNEQFF
TGTGCCAGCAGCTCGGAGCGGGAGGGCCGGGGGAATGAGCAGTTCTTC
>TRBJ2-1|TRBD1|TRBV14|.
CASSQRGLTGGYNEQFF
TGTGCCAGCAGCCAACGAGGCCTGACAGGGGGTTACAATGAGCAGTTCTTC
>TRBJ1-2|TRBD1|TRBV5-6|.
CASSFDRTGRDYGYTF
TGTGCCAGCAGTTTTGACCGGACAGGGAGGGACTATGGCTACACCTTC
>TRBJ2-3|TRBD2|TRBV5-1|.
CASSSGLAGRTDTQYF
TGCGCCAGCAGCTCTGGACTAGCGGGTAGAACGGATACGCAGTATTTT
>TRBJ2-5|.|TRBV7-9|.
CASSLVGAGETQYF
TGTGCCAGCAGCTTAGTTGGGGCAGGGGAGACCCAGTACTTC
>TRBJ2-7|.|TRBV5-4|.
CASSLAGLREQYF
TGTGCCAGCAGCTTGGCCGGATTGAGAGAGCAGTACTTC
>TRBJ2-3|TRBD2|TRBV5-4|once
CASNRGGPSTDTQYF
TGTGCCAGCAACCGGGGGGGCCCCAGCACAGATACGCAGTATTTT
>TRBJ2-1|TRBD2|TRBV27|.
CASSLYSGTSGTKYNEQFF
TGTGCCAGCAGTTTATACAGCGGGACTAGCGGGACTAAGTACAATGAGCAGTTCTTC
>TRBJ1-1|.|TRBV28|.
CASRSPTKGNTEAFF
TGTGCCAGCAGAAGCCCCACCAAGGGGAACACTGAAGCTTTCTTT
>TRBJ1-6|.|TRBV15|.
CATSRDPQGVNSPLHF
TGTGCCACCAGCAGAGATCCTCAGGGCGTGAATTCACCCCTCCACTTT
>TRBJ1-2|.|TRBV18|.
CASSPDEVYGYTF
TGTGCCAGCTCACCAGACGAGGTATATGGCTACACCTTC
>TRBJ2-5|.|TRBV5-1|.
CASSLFTQETQYF
TGCGCCAGCAGCTTGTTTACGCAAGAGACCCAGTACTTC
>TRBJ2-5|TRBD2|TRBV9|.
CASSVGLAQETQYF
TGTGCCAGCAGCGTGGGACTAGCACAAGAGACCCAGTACTTC
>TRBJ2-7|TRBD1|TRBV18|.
CASSPGTGPLGQYF
TGTGCCAGCTCACCCGGGACAGGACCCCTCGGGCAGTACTTC